One and the same sample provided the 16 T cell receptor beta chains below, sequenced in a study of blood T cell repertoires in COVID-19 (dated by TCRdb to the early 2020s). Libraries were made using the immunoSEQ multiplex PCR assay. TCRdb took over this immuneACCESS table, retaining in-frame rearrangements with V and J assigned. Such tables are incomplete; in checked studies, under half of the missing clones stem from an unresolved V gene, and the remainder is unexplained. In this sample the table shows 310,000 or so clones, approximately 90% of which occur a single time. The leading ten clones occupy approximately 4% of the sample. Sample: peripheral blood. These receptors originate from a woman between 50 and 59 years old with active or convalescent COVID-19.

This chain joins TRBV15 and TRBJ1-2; 10 bases agree with TRBD1. The CDR3 has 15 residues. Trimming at V came to 9 bases and at J to 4 bases, leaving 11 bases not matched to a gene. CDR1 is LNHNV, CDR2 YYDKDF, per germline (reference sequence). DNA for the CDR3: TGTGCCACGGCCCCCGGGACAGGGGTCCCCTATGGCTACACCTTC. Amino acids: CATAPGTGVPYGYTF.

The gene calls are TRBV7-3 and TRBJ2-1; a weak D match, TRBD1 (6 bases). The V gene's germline CDR1 is SGHTA and CDR2 FQGTGA. CDR3 length: 15 amino acids. Between the trimmed V and J ends, which lost 1 base and 7 bases, there was a span of 14 bases. Written as DNA, the CDR3 is TGTGCCAGCAGCTTAAATACAGGGCGGACGAATGAGCAGTTCTTC. Its protein product is CASSLNTGRTNEQFF.

The chain couples TRBV18 to TRBJ2-1; 7 bases are a match to TRBD2. The trim removed 3 bases at V and 2 bases at J, leaving 4 bases unmatched. CDR3 length: 15 amino acids. Per germline, CDR1 KGHSH and CDR2 LQKENI. The CDR3: CASSPQREAYNEQFF. In nucleotides, the CDR3 is TGTGCCAGCTCACCGCAACGGGAGGCCTACAATGAGCAGTTCTTC. Combining the CDR3 with reference TRBV18 and TRBJ2-1 gives the whole variable domain NAGVMQNPRHLVRRRGQEARLRCSPMKGHSHVYWYRQLPEEGLKFMVYLQKENIIDESGMPKERFSAEFPKEGPSILRIQQVVRGDSAAYFCASSPQREAYNEQFFGPGTRLTVL.

The chain combines TRBV2 with TRBJ1-1, with a weak D call TRBD1 (5 bases). CDR3 length equals 17 residues. The germline gives CDR1 SNHLY, CDR2 FYNNEI. Trimming stripped 0 bases from V and 1 base from J, with 15 bases between. The CDR3 DNA reads TGTGCCAGCAGTGAAGCGCCAGGGAGGTTTAAGAACACTGAAGCTTTCTTT. It is translated as CASSEAPGRFKNTEAFF.

The rearrangement links TRBV10-1 to TRBJ1-5; D not resolved. CDR3 size: 15 residues. V gave up 7 bases and J gave up 6 bases, with 19 bases separating them. Germline loops: CDR1 WNHNN, CDR2 SYGVQD (reference sequence). This chain's CDR3 is CASTPRVERGQPQHF. The CDR3 coding sequence is TGCGCCAGCACCCCGAGGGTTGAGCGAGGTCAGCCCCAGCATTTT.

This clone is a singleton in its sample. The chain couples TRBV5-1 to TRBJ2-1; TRBD2 aligns across 11 bases. After removal of 4 bases from V and 10 bases from J, the junction contained 10 bases not matched to a gene. The CDR3 loop spans 15 amino acids. The germline gives CDR1 SGHRS, CDR2 YFSETQ. CDR3 nucleotides: TGCGCCAGCAGCGTCCTTAGCGGGGGGGCCGGGGAGCAGTTCTTC. Protein product: CASSVLSGGAGEQFF. Full variable domain (remainder filled in from reference TRBV5-1 and TRBJ2-1): KAGVTQTPRYLIKTRGQQVTLSCSPISGHRSVSWYQQTPGQGLQFLFEYFSETQRNKGNFPGRFSGRQFSNSRSEMNVSTLELGDSALYLCASSVLSGGAGEQFFGPGTRLTVL.

The rearrangement links TRBV2 to TRBJ1-2, with 7 bases that match TRBD1. The ends lost 4 bases at V and 4 bases at J; junction bases unmatched: 6. The CDR3 has 14 amino acids. Per germline, CDR1 SNHLY and CDR2 FYNNEI. CDR3 coding DNA: TGTGCCAGCAGTGGAACAGGGGACCGCTATGGCTACACCTTC. Residues: CASSGTGDRYGYTF.

The chain carries TRBV5-1 and TRBJ2-5; 10 bases map to TRBD2. J gave up 5 bases and V 0 bases, and 7 bases lay outside the gene matches. CDR1 and CDR2 (germline): SGHRS, YFSETQ. The CDR3 runs to 16 residues. CDR3 nucleotides: TGCGCCAGCAGCTTGGCGAGCGGGGGGGCCGGGGAGACCCAGTACTTC. Protein: CASSLASGGAGETQYF. Supplemented by reference TRBV5-1 and TRBJ2-5, the full variable domain reads KAGVTQTPRYLIKTRGQQVTLSCSPISGHRSVSWYQQTPGQGLQFLFEYFSETQRNKGNFPGRFSGRQFSNSRSEMNVSTLELGDSALYLCASSLASGGAGETQYFGPGTRLLVL.

This sequence joins TRBV9 and TRBJ2-3; 8 bases map to TRBD1. Germline V gene data show CDR1 as SGDLS and CDR2 as YYNGEE. The V gene end was trimmed by 4 bases and the J gene end by 3 bases; junction bases not matched to a gene: 4. This CDR3 is built from 14 residues. CDR3 sequence reads: CASSPRTGTDTQYF. In DNA form, the CDR3 reads TGTGCCAGCAGCCCTCGGACAGGGACAGATACGCAGTATTTT.

CDR3 loop: CASSPVPGQGPMNTEAFF. The CDR3 coding sequence is TGCGCCAGCAGCCCGGTCCCGGGACAGGGGCCTATGAACACTGAAGCTTTCTTT. This chain joins TRBV5-1 and TRBJ1-1, with 10 positions matching TRBD1. This CDR3 is 18 amino acids long. J gave up 0 bases and V 4 bases, and 12 bases lay outside the gene matches. Germline V lookup: CDR1 SGHRS, CDR2 YFSETQ.

The chain combines TRBV10-3 with TRBJ1-1; TRBD1 matches 10 bases. Germline trimming cut 2 bases from V and 1 base from J; bases unmatched to any gene: 4. Germline V gene sequence: CDR1 ENHRY, CDR2 SYGVKD. The CDR3 runs 16 residues. CDR3 region: CAISEIRDRGNTEAFF. The CDR3 nucleotides read TGTGCCATCAGTGAGATTAGGGACAGGGGGAACACTGAAGCTTTCTTT.

Only a few counts were recorded for this clone. The chain recombines TRBV24-1 with TRBJ1-6; D may be TRBD1 (5 bases). CDR1 and CDR2 from the germline V gene are KGHDR and SFDVKD. The length of the CDR3 is 13 residues. The germline V and J ends were trimmed by 9 bases and 7 bases, with 12 bases remaining between them. The CDR3 is CATRGTDNSPLHF. DNA for the CDR3: TGTGCCACCCGCGGGACGGACAATTCACCCCTCCACTTT.

This chain joins TRBV5-1 and TRBJ2-7; 8 bases agree with TRBD1. Trimming at V came to 1 base and at J to 3 bases, leaving 6 bases not matched to a gene. The CDR3 runs to 15 residues. Germline V lookup: CDR1 SGHRS, CDR2 YFSETQ. The CDR3 spells CASSLSGQGLYEQYF. In nucleotides, the CDR3 is TGCGCCAGCAGCTTGAGTGGACAGGGCCTCTACGAGCAGTACTTC.

The sample holds one count of this clone. The chain uses TRBV4-3 and TRBJ2-7, with D possibly matching TRBD2 (6 bases). Looked up from germline, CDR1 is LGHNA and CDR2 is YSLEER. Trimming removed 1 base from V and 1 base from J, with 14 bases in between. The CDR3 spans 16 residues. As DNA, the CDR3 is TGCGCCAGCAGCCAAGCGACGGGAGTTGGTTCCTACGAGCAGTACTTC. Amino acid sequence: CASSQATGVGSYEQYF.

The CDR3, as DNA: TGTGCCAGCAGCTTAGTCAGGACTGAAGCTTTCTTT. Translated: CASSLVRTEAFF. The chain employs TRBV11-2 and TRBJ1-1, with D unclear. The CDR3 covers 12 residues. CDR1 and CDR2 from the germline V gene are SGHAT and FQNNGV. V lost 1 base and J 5 bases, leaving 5 bases between the germline ends.

This chain joins TRBV2 and TRBJ1-6, with D maybe TRBD1 (6 bases). The germline CDR1 and CDR2 sequences are SNHLY and FYNNEI. Trimming pared 4 bases from V and 3 bases from J, leaving 19 bases between. CDR3 length: 18 residues. The CDR3 bases are TGTGCCAGCAGTGTGGGCCAGACAGGCCTCTTCTATAATTCACCCCTCCACTTT. This codes for CASSVGQTGLFYNSPLHF.